The entry below gives a single TCR beta chain sequence along with its context. Repertoires were generated with immunoSEQ multiplex PCR, while TCRdb's copy carries only in-frame clones and drops some. This table has 120,000 to 150,000 clones, 75% to 90% appearing once. This specimen comes from a study of blood T cell repertoires in COVID-19. Across the whole study: Italy, Spain and the United States were the sources of the convalescent and acute COVID-19 samples.

V was cut by 0 bases and J by 1 base, with 9 bases left in between. CDR1 and CDR2 from the germline V gene are MNHNS and SASEGT. The CDR3 totals 15 residues. V usage is TRBV6-1 and J usage is TRBJ1-1; D is unresolved. What was sequenced was peripheral blood. This receptor was taken from a man at least 80 years old with acute or convalescent COVID-19. The CDR3, as DNA: TGTGCCAGCAGTGAAGCCCAACTAGGGAACACTGAAGCTTTCTTT. Protein product: CASSEAQLGNTEAFF.